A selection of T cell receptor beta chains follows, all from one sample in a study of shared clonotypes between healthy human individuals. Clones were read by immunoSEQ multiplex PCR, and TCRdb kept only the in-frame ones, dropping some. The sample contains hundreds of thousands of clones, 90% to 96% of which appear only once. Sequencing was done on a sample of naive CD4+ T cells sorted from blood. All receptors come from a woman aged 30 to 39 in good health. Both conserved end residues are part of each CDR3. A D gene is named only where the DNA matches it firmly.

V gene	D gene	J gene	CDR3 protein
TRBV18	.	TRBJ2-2	CASSPGISVTGELFF
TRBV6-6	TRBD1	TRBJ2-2	CASSPGTGGTGELFF
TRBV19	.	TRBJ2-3	CASRRTVGTDTQYF
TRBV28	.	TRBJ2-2	CASSLLGGKARGTGELFF
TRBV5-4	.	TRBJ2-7	CASSPPGNPYEQYF
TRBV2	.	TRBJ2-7	CASRSGQPSYEQYF
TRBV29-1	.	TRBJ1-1	CSVAGKMNTEAFF
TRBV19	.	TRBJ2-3	CAPPREGAGDTQYF
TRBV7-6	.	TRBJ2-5	CASSLGHQETQYF
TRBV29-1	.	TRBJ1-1	CSVGRGLGGTEAFF
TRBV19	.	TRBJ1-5	CASSPTSGYGQPQHF
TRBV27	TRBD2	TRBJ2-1	CASSLGLAEFYEQFF
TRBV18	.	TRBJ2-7	CASSPNRDTTYEQYF
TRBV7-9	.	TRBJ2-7	CASSLARGSSHEQYF
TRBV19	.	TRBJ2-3	CASALAPPDTQYF
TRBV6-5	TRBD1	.	CASSYGQGSYEQYF
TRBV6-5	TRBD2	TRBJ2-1	CASSLAEYNEQFF
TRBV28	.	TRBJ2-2	CASSLSPGRTGELFF
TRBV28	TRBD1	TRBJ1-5	CASSSPTGERQPQHF
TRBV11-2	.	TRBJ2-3	CASSQFYYTQYF
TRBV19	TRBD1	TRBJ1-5	CASRPGQSGNQPQHF
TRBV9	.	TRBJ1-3	CASSVDGQTVAGNTIYF
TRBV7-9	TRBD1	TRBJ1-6	CATQGQGAYNSPLHF
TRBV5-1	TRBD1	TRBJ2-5	CASSADRGRETQYF
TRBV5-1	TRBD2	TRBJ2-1	CASSSPSLAGVNNEQFF
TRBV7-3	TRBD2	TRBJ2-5	CASSRGVQETQYF
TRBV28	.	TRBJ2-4	CASSPRSSLAKNIQYF